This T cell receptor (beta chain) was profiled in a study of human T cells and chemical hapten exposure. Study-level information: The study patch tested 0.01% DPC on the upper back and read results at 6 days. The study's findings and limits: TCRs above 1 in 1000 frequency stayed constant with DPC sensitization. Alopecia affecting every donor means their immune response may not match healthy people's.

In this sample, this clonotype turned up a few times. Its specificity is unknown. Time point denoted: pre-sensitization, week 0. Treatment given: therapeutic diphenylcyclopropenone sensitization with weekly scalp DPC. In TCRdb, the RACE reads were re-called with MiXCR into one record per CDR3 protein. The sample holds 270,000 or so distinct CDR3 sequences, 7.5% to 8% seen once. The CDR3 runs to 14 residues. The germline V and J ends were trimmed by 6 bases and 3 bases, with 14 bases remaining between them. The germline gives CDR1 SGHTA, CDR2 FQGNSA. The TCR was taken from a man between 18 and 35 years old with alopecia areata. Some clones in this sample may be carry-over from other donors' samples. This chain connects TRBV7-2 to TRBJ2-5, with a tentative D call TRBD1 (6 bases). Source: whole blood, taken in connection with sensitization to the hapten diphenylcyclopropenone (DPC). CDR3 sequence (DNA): TGTGCCAGCAGTCCGGACAGAAACAAAGAGACCCAGTACTTC. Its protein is CASSPDRNKETQYF.